The 31 T cell receptor beta chains below were found in one sample sequenced in a study of blood T cell repertoires in COVID-19. Only in-frame clones appear in the TCRdb table, and some are missing; sequencing was by immunoSEQ multiplex PCR. The data contain some 130,000 clones, around 80% of them singletons. The sequencing sample was made of peripheral blood. The receptors were gathered from a man aged 70 or older with acute or convalescent COVID-19.

The V gene is TRBV9, the J gene TRBJ2-1; the match to TRBD2 covers 7 bases. The CDR3 is 17 residues long. Trimming cost V 1 base and J 2 bases; bases outside gene matches: 9. Germline CDR1 reads SGDLS; CDR2 reads YYNGEE. The CDR3 here is CASSVYGGSATYNEQFF. In DNA, the CDR3 is TGTGCCAGCAGCGTATACGGGGGGTCAGCTACCTACAATGAGCAGTTCTTC. Full variable domain (remainder filled in from reference TRBV9 and TRBJ2-1): DSGVTQTPKHLITATGQRVTLRCSPRSGDLSVYWYQQSLDQGLQFLIQYYNGEERAKGNILERFSAQQFPDLHSELNLSSLELGDSALYFCASSVYGGSATYNEQFFGPGTRLTVL.

This clone is a singleton in its sample. J is TRBJ2-5 and V is TRBV7-2, with D tentatively TRBD1 (6 bases). The V gene's germline CDR1 is SGHTA and CDR2 FQGNSA. The CDR3 contains 15 residues. V lost 7 bases and J 4 bases, leaving 19 bases between the germline ends. The CDR3 nucleotides are TGTGCCAGCACCTGGACGGGGACAATGGGAGAGACCCAGTACTTC. Protein: CASTWTGTMGETQYF. The whole variable domain, remainder taken from reference TRBV7-2 and TRBJ2-5, is GAGVSQSPSNKVTEKGKDVELRCDPISGHTALYWYRQSLGQGLEFLIYFQGNSAPDKSGLPSDRFSAERTGGSVSTLTIQRTQQEDSAVYLCASTWTGTMGETQYFGPGTRLLVL.

This clone was counted a single time. The gene calls are TRBV19 and TRBJ1-5; unclear D gene. CDR3 length equals 14 residues. V was clipped by 2 bases and J by 2 bases, with 7 bases between them. Germline CDR1 reads LNHDA; CDR2 reads SQIVND (reference sequence). CDR3: CASSIRARNQPQHF. The CDR3 DNA follows: TGTGCCAGTAGTATAAGAGCGCGCAATCAGCCCCAGCATTTT.

The chain employs TRBV27 and TRBJ2-5, with TRBD1 identical over 7 bases. J lost 3 bases, V lost 6 bases, and 10 bases had no gene match. Germline V CDR1 and CDR2: MNHEY, SMNVEV (reference sequence). The CDR3 is 15 amino acids. The CDR3 here is CASRAGAGGEETQYF. The DNA of the CDR3 is TGTGCCAGCAGGGCAGGGGCAGGGGGAGAAGAGACCCAGTACTTC.

This chain links TRBV21-1 with TRBJ2-7; the D segment call TRBD1 is taken from the table without a DNA check. TRBV21-1 is flagged as a pseudogene. This CDR3 region has 14 residues. CDR3 DNA sequence: TGTGCCAGCAGCAGGGGGACAGGCCAAGACGAGCAGTACTTC. Its translation is CASSRGTGQDEQYF.

J is TRBJ2-5 and V is TRBV3-1 (or the pseudogene TRBV3-2); TRBD2 matches at 8 bases. V trimming: 3 bases; J trimming: 5 bases; junction bases outside the gene matches: 8. There are 15 residues in the CDR3. Germline loops: CDR1 LGHDT, CDR2 YNNKEL (reference sequence). This CDR3 reads CASSQSLGGAETQYF. The CDR3 DNA reads as TGTGCCAGCAGCCAGAGCCTCGGGGGGGCCGAGACCCAGTACTTC.

The chain carries TRBV7-2 and TRBJ2-3, with unresolved D. V was clipped by 4 bases and J by 0 bases, with 8 bases between them. The CDR3 consists of 14 residues. Germline V gives CDR1 SGHTA, CDR2 FQGNSA. The CDR3, as DNA: TGTGCCAGCAGCTCCATGACTAGCACAGATACGCAGTATTTT. This sequence encodes CASSSMTSTDTQYF.

This clone was seen more than once but under ten times. The rearrangement links TRBV10-2 to TRBJ2-7, with 8 bases identical to TRBD2. This CDR3 comprises 15 residues. The V and J ends lost 8 bases and 5 bases, in that order; junction bases with no gene match: 14. Germline CDR1 and CDR2: WSHSY and SAAADI. This chain's CDR3 is CASGKETSVWNEQYF. The CDR3 DNA reads as TGCGCCAGCGGGAAAGAGACTAGCGTCTGGAACGAGCAGTACTTC.

This sequence joins TRBV4-2 and TRBJ2-3; TRBD2 aligns across 8 bases. The CDR3 sequence is 15 residues long. Germline lookup yields CDR1 LGHNA and CDR2 YNFKEQ. With 0 bases clipped from V and 4 bases from J, the junction kept 3 bases outside the gene matches. CDR3 protein: CASSQDRGGADTQYF. The CDR3 coding sequence is TGTGCCAGCAGCCAAGATCGGGGGGGGGCAGATACGCAGTATTTT.

The chain joins TRBV6-1 to TRBJ1-1; D gene unclear. Germline assignment: CDR1 MNHNS and CDR2 SASEGT. V lost 2 bases, J lost 3 bases, and 10 bases lay in between. The CDR3 extends over 14 amino acids. The CDR3 nucleotides are TGTGCCAGCAGTGAAAACGGCGGATACACTGAAGCTTTCTTT. Translating gives CASSENGGYTEAFF.

The rearrangement links TRBV2 to TRBJ1-1; D might be TRBD1 (6 bases). Germline-derived CDR1 and CDR2 are SNHLY and FYNNEI. This CDR3 spans 16 amino acids. V gave up 3 bases and J gave up 5 bases, with 19 bases separating them. The CDR3 loop is CASSDPGEGGGTEAFF. In DNA, the CDR3 is TGTGCCAGCAGTGACCCCGGGGAGGGAGGGGGGACTGAAGCTTTCTTT. Full variable domain (remainder filled in from reference TRBV2 and TRBJ1-1): EPEVTQTPSHQVTQMGQEVILRCVPISNHLYFYWYRQILGQKVEFLVSFYNNEISEKSEIFDDQFSVERPDGSNFTLKIRSTKLEDSAMYFCASSDPGEGGGTEAFFGQGTRLTVV.

The chain uses TRBV23-1 and TRBJ1-2; 10 nucleotides line up with TRBD1. TRBV23-1 is an open reading frame whose function is uncertain. The ends lost 9 bases at V and 2 bases at J; junction bases unmatched: 6. The CDR3 has 14 amino acids. The CDR3 sequence: CARGQGCFNYGYTF. The CDR3 DNA sequence: TGCGCCAGGGGACAGGGGTGCTTCAACTATGGCTACACCTTC.

Many counts were recorded for this clone. The gene calls are TRBV19 and TRBJ1-5, with D maybe TRBD1 (5 bases). There are 15 residues in the CDR3. CDR1 is LNHDA and CDR2 is SQIVND in the germline V gene (reference sequence). Deletions cut 3 bases from V and 4 bases from J, with 13 bases between. For the CDR3, the DNA is TGTGCCAGTAGTATTGACCCGACAGTTAATCAGCCCCAGCATTTT. Translation: CASSIDPTVNQPQHF.

In its sample, this clone was seen once. The chain combines TRBV18 with TRBJ2-3; tentative D call: TRBD1 (6 bases). Germline-derived CDR1 and CDR2 are KGHSH and LQKENI. CDR3 size: 14 residues. Trimming pared 3 bases from V and 2 bases from J, leaving 9 bases between. The CDR3 loop reads CASSPTGPTDTQYF. The CDR3, as DNA: TGTGCCAGCTCACCCACAGGGCCCACAGATACGCAGTATTTT.

This clone was recorded a few times. The V and J genes are TRBV13 and TRBJ2-1, with 14 bases that match TRBD2. In germline, CDR1 is PRHDT, CDR2 FYEKMQ (reference sequence). V was pared by 5 bases and J by 9 bases, with 6 bases of the junction left unmatched. This CDR3 is built from 15 residues. The CDR3, as DNA: TGTGCCAGCAGCGCTGGGACTAGCGGGGGTGGTGAGCAGTTCTTC. Translating gives CASSAGTSGGGEQFF.

V is TRBV6-6 and J is TRBJ2-7; 7 bases line up with TRBD1. The CDR3 is made up of 14 amino acids. V shed 4 bases, J shed 5 bases, and the junction held 8 bases outside the gene matches. CDR1 MNHNY and CDR2 SVGAGI come from the germline V gene (reference sequence). The DNA of the CDR3 is TGTGCCAGCAGTTCCTCGGACAGGTGGGACGAGCAGTACTTC. It encodes CASSSSDRWDEQYF.

The table lists this clone with a few counts. The chain couples TRBV7-9 to TRBJ2-3; TRBD1 matches at 7 bases. This CDR3 spans 16 amino acids. Germline values: CDR1 SEHNR, CDR2 FQNEAQ (reference sequence). J lost 0 bases, V lost 7 bases, and 10 bases had no gene match. Here the CDR3 DNA reads TGTGCCAGCACCCTATCAAGGGGGCAGAGCACAGATACGCAGTATTTT. Translated, it gives CASTLSRGQSTDTQYF. The whole variable domain, remainder taken from reference TRBV7-9 and TRBJ2-3, is DTGVSQNPRHKITKRGQNVTFRCDPISEHNRLYWYRQTLGQGPEFLTYFQNEAQLEKSRLLSDRFSAERPKGSFSTLEIQRTEQGDSAMYLCASTLSRGQSTDTQYFGPGTRLTVL.

The V call is TRBV3-1 (or the pseudogene TRBV3-2), the J call TRBJ1-5; 8 bases match TRBD1. Germline assignment: CDR1 LGHDT and CDR2 YNNKEL (reference sequence). The CDR3 loop spans 13 amino acids. In DNA form, the CDR3 reads TGTGCGTCTCAGGGGGCCGGCAATCAGCCCCAGCATTTT. As protein: CASQGAGNQPQHF.

V gene TRBV15 combines with J gene TRBJ1-1; a possible D gene is TRBD1 (6 bases). V shed 1 base and J shed 0 bases, with 21 bases lying between them. This CDR3 has 19 residues. Germline CDR1 and CDR2: LNHNV and YYDKDF (reference sequence). CDR3 DNA: TGTGCCACCAGCAGAGTCAAGGGATCCCCCGGGACACTGAACACTGAAGCTTTCTTT. Its protein is CATSRVKGSPGTLNTEAFF.

The gene calls are TRBV29-1 and TRBJ1-1; D not resolved. Trimming removed 5 bases from V and 3 bases from J, with 16 bases in between. CDR1 and CDR2 (germline): SQVTM, ANQGSEA. The CDR3 extends over 14 amino acids. CDR3 coding DNA: TGCAGCGTTCTGGGCCCCCGCCTCGACACTGAAGCTTTCTTT. Amino acid sequence: CSVLGPRLDTEAFF.

This clone is a singleton in its sample. The rearrangement links TRBV4-2 to TRBJ2-3; 7 nucleotides agree with TRBD2. CDR1 LGHNA and CDR2 YNFKEQ come from the germline V gene. With 4 bases clipped from V and 0 bases from J, the junction kept 7 bases outside the gene matches. The CDR3 extends over 16 amino acids. CDR3 sequence: CASSPYGGGSTDTQYF. The CDR3 nucleotides are TGTGCCAGCAGCCCTTATGGGGGGGGGAGCACAGATACGCAGTATTTT.

CDR3 region: CASSSLGGTTSTDTQYF. The CDR3 region has the DNA TGCGCCAGCAGCTCTCTAGGAGGGACCACTAGCACAGATACGCAGTATTTT. The genes are TRBV5-1 and TRBJ2-3; D possibly corresponds to TRBD2 (6 bases). The CDR3 sequence is 17 residues long. Germline loops: CDR1 SGHRS, CDR2 YFSETQ. V lost 3 bases and J 0 bases, leaving 17 bases between the germline ends.

The V call is TRBV5-1, the J call TRBJ1-1; D possibly corresponds to TRBD1 (5 bases). The CDR3 has 13 residues. The germline V gene has CDR1 SGHRS and CDR2 YFSETQ. V was cut by 5 bases and J by 4 bases, with 12 bases left in between. In DNA form, the CDR3 reads TGCGCCAGCAGGACCAGGGATCTCACTGAAGCTTTCTTT. Its protein product is CASRTRDLTEAFF.

The V gene is TRBV19, the J gene TRBJ1-5; maybe TRBD1 (6 bases). This CDR3 spans 17 amino acids. The germline V gene encodes CDR1 LNHDA and CDR2 SQIVND (reference sequence). Deletions cut 5 bases from V and 0 bases from J, with 17 bases between. The CDR3 loop is CASSPTDRAFSNQPQHF. The CDR3, as DNA: TGTGCCAGTAGTCCGACGGACAGAGCCTTTAGCAATCAGCCCCAGCATTTT.

This clone has ten or more counts. The rearrangement uses TRBV4-2 and TRBJ1-1; 7 positions match TRBD1. The CDR3 runs to 15 residues. After removal of 3 bases from V and 0 bases from J, the junction contained 4 bases not matched to a gene. CDR1 is LGHNA, CDR2 YNFKEQ, per germline. The CDR3 nucleotides read TGTGCCAGCAGCCACCCCGGGACAGTGAACACTGAAGCTTTCTTT. It specifies CASSHPGTVNTEAFF.

The rearrangement uses TRBV27 and TRBJ2-3; a weak D match, TRBD1 (6 bases). With 2 bases removed from V and 4 bases from J, the gap between germline ends came to 13 bases. Germline lookup yields CDR1 MNHEY and CDR2 SMNVEV (reference sequence). The CDR3 runs 15 residues. The CDR3 loop reads CASSLRRTAADTQYF. The CDR3 DNA is TGTGCCAGCAGTTTAAGACGGACAGCAGCAGATACGCAGTATTTT.

This chain links TRBV27 with TRBJ1-5, with TRBD1 identical over 8 bases. The CDR3 sequence is 17 residues long. Germline values: CDR1 MNHEY, CDR2 SMNVEV (reference sequence). After removal of 6 bases from V and 0 bases from J, the junction contained 10 bases not matched to a gene. CDR3 loop: CASSPGQGKYSNQPQHF. The CDR3 DNA follows: TGTGCCAGCAGCCCAGGACAGGGAAAGTATAGCAATCAGCCCCAGCATTTT.

This chain links TRBV9 with TRBJ1-2; 8 bases match TRBD1. The CDR3 has 13 residues. Per germline, CDR1 SGDLS and CDR2 YYNGEE. The ends lost 3 bases at V and 8 bases at J; junction bases unmatched: 6. The DNA of the CDR3 is TGTGCCAGCAGCGCCGCAGGGGGCAGGGGCTACACCTTC. This translates into CASSAAGGRGYTF.

The chain employs TRBV7-9 and TRBJ1-4; D is ambiguous. Trimming pared 5 bases from V and 3 bases from J, leaving 10 bases between. Germline values: CDR1 SEHNR, CDR2 FQNEAQ (reference sequence). CDR3 length: 14 residues. The CDR3 loop reads CASSRSLSNEKLFF. Written as DNA, the CDR3 is TGTGCCAGCAGCCGCAGTTTGTCTAATGAAAAACTGTTTTTT.

The rearrangement uses TRBV5-4 and TRBJ1-3, with D possibly matching TRBD1 (6 bases). The CDR3 has 14 amino acids. The ends were cut back, 4 bases at V and 4 bases at J, with 12 bases in the middle. Germline loops: CDR1 SGHNT, CDR2 YYREEE (reference sequence). CDR3 residues: CASSDGTKGNTIYF. DNA for the CDR3: TGTGCCAGCAGCGACGGGACAAAAGGAAACACCATATATTTT. Complete variable domain (other parts from reference TRBV5-4 and TRBJ1-3): ETGVTQSPTHLIKTRGQQVTLRCSSQSGHNTVSWYQQALGQGPQFIFQYYREEENGRGNFPPRFSGLQFPNYSSELNVNALELDDSALYLCASSDGTKGNTIYFGEGSWLTVV.

This clone occurred once. CDR3 protein: CASSLGVAGEAGEFF. The CDR3 DNA sequence: TGTGCCAGCAGCCTTGGCGTGGCCGGGGAGGCGGGGGAGTTCTTC. This sequence joins TRBV11-2 and TRBJ2-1; TRBD2 agrees at 7 bases. The V gene end was trimmed by 5 bases and the J gene end by 14 bases; junction bases not matched to a gene: 18. This CDR3 region has 15 residues. The V gene's germline CDR1 is SGHAT and CDR2 FQNNGV. The full variable domain, rest sourced from reference TRBV11-2 and TRBJ2-1, is EAGVAQSPRYKIIEKRQSVAFWCNPISGHATLYWYQQILGQGPKLLIQFQNNGVVDDSQLPKDRFSAERLKGVDSTLKIQPAKLEDSAVYLCASSLGVAGEAGEFFGPGTRLTVL.